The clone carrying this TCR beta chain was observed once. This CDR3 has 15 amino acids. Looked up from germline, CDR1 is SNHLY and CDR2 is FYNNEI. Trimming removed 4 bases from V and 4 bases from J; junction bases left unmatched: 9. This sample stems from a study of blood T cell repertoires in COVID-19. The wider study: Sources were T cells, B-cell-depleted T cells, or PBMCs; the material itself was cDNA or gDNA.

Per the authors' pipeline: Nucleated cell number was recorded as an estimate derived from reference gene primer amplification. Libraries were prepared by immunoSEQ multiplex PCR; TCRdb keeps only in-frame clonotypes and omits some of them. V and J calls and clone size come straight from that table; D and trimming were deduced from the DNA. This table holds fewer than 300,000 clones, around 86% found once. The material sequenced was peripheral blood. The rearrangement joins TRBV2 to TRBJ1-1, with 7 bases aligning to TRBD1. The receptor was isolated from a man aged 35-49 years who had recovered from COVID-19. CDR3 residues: CASSGAGAGGTEAFF. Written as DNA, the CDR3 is TGTGCCAGCAGTGGGGCAGGAGCAGGGGGCACTGAAGCTTTCTTT.